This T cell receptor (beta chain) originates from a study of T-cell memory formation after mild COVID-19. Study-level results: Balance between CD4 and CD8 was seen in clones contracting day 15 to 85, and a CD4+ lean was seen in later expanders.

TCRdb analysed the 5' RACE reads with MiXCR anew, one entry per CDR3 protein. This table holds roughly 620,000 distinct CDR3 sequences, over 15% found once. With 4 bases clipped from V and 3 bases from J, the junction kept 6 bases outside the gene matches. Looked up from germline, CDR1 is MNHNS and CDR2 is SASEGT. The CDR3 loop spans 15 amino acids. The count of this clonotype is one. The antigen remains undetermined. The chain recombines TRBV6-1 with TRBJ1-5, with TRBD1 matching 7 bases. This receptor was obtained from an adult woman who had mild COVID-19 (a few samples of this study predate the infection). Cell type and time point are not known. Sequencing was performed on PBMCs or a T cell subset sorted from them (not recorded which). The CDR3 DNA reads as TGTGCCAGCAGTGCCAACAGGGGATACAATCAGCCCCAGCATTTT. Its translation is CASSANRGYNQPQHF.